This T cell receptor beta chain was retrieved from a study of T cells after yellow fever vaccination. About the study: Preparing low-cell-number fractions relied on SMART-Seq v4 Ultra Low Input.

A word on this clonotype: Its antigen remains unknown.

The study's findings and limits: Some clonotypes, a small share, were shared between CD4 and CD8 compartments.

Template switching with 5'RACE generated the TCR cDNA and added a universal primer site and UMIs. TCRdb called the 5' RACE reads again in MiXCR, with one record for every CDR3 protein. The sample lists fewer than 450,000 distinct CDR3 sequences, roughly 4.3% seen once, with approximately 24% in the top ten. The V and J ends lost 7 bases and 1 base respectively, with 13 bases between them. Germline V gives CDR1 SQVTM, CDR2 ANQGSEA. This CDR3 is 13 amino acids long. The rearrangement links TRBV29-1 to TRBJ2-5; a weak D match, TRBD2 (7 bases). The specimen comprised PBMCs, sampled 5 days after the yellow fever booster vaccination. The TCR originated in a man aged 18 to 30 who received the YFV17D yellow fever vaccine. CDR3 region: CSARGAGQETQYF. In nucleotides, the CDR3 is TGCAGCGCCCGGGGGGCCGGCCAAGAGACCCAGTACTTC.